This TCR beta chain was identified in a study of long-term antiretroviral therapy in people with HIV. The V gene end was trimmed by 7 bases and the J gene end by 7 bases; junction bases not matched to a gene: 10. This CDR3 contains 15 residues. The germline gives CDR1 ENHRY, CDR2 SYGVKD. The assay used was immunoSEQ (version v3.0), run at survey level. Measured with immunoSEQ multiplex PCR; TCRdb has only the in-frame clones, and not every one. The data show approximately 9,600 clones, about four fifths seen once. The origin of this receptor is a young man with HIV. The chain links TRBV10-3 to TRBJ2-1; 10 bases line up with TRBD1. Sequencing was performed on unsorted PBMCs, taken 0.3 years before starting antiretroviral therapy. CDR3 in amino acids: CAITPGTGEINEQFF. In DNA, the CDR3 is TGTGCCATCACCCCCGGGACAGGGGAGATTAATGAGCAGTTCTTC.